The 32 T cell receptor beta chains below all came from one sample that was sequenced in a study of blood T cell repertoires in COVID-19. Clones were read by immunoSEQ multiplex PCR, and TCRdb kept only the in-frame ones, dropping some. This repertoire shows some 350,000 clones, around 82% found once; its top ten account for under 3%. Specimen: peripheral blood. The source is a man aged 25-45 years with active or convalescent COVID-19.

This chain's CDR3 is CASSRGTEQFF. The DNA for the CDR3 is TGTGCCAGCAGCCGGGGTACTGAGCAGTTCTTC. J is TRBJ2-1 and V is TRBV11-3; TRBD2 might be the D (5 bases). The CDR3 loop spans 11 amino acids. Germline assignment: CDR1 SGHNT and CDR2 YENEEA. V was cut by 5 bases and J by 9 bases, with 8 bases left in between. Using reference TRBV11-3 and TRBJ2-1 for the parts outside the CDR3, the full variable domain is EAGVVQSPRYKIIEKKQPVAFWCNPISGHNTLYWYLQNLGQGPELLIRYENEEAVDDSQLPKDRFSAERLKGVDSTLKIQPAELGDSAVYLCASSRGTEQFFGPGTRLTVL.

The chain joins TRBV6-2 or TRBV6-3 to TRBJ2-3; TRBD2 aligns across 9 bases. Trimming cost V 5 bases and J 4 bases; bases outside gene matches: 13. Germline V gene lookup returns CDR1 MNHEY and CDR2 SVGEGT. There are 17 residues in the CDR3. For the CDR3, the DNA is TGTGCCAGCAGTCAATATGATCGGGCGGGGGGGCCAGATACGCAGTATTTT. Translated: CASSQYDRAGGPDTQYF.

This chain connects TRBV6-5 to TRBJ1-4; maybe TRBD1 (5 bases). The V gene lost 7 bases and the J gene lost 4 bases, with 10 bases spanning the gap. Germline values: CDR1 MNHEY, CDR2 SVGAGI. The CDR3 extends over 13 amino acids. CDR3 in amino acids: CASKEQGNEKLFF. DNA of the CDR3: TGTGCCAGCAAGGAGCAGGGTAATGAAAAACTGTTTTTT.

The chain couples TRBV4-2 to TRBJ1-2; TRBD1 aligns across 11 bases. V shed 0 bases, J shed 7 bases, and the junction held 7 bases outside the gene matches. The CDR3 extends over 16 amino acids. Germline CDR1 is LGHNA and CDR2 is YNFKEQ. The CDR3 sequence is CASSQESLGQGGGYTF. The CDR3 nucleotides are TGTGCCAGCAGCCAAGAGAGTTTGGGACAGGGGGGTGGCTACACCTTC.

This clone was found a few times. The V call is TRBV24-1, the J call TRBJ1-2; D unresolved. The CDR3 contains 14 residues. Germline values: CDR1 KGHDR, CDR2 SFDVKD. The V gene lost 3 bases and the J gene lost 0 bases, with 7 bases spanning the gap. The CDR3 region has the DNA TGTGCCACCAGTGATCCTACAGCTAACTATGGCTACACCTTC. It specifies CATSDPTANYGYTF.

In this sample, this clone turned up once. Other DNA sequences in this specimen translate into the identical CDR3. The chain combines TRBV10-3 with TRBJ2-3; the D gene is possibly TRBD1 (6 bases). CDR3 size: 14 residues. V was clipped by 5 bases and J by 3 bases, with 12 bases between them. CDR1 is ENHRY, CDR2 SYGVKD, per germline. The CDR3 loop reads CAISPGQGTDTQYF. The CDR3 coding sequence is TGTGCCATCAGTCCGGGACAAGGAACAGATACGCAGTATTTT.

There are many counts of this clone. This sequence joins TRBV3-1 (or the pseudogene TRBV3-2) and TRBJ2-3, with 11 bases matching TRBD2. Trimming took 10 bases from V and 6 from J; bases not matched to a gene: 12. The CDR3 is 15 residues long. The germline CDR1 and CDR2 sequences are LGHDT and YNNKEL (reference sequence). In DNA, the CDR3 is TGTGCCACCGCCCCGGCTAGCGGGGGGTCTGATACGCAGTATTTT. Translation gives CATAPASGGSDTQYF.

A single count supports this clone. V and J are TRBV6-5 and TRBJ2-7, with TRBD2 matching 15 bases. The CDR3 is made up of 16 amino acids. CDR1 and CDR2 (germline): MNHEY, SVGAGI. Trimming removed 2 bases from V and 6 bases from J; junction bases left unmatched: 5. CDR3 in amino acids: CASSYRTSGRAGEQYF. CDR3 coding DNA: TGTGCCAGCAGTTACAGGACTAGCGGGAGGGCCGGCGAGCAGTACTTC.

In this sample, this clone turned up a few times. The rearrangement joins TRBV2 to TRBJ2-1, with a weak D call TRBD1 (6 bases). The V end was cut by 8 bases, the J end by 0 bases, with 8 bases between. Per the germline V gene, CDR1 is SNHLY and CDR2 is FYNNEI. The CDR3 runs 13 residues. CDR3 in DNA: TGTGCCAGCCTCAGGGGCTCCTACAATGAGCAGTTCTTC. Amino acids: CASLRGSYNEQFF. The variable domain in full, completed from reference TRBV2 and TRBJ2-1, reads EPEVTQTPSHQVTQMGQEVILRCVPISNHLYFYWYRQILGQKVEFLVSFYNNEISEKSEIFDDQFSVERPDGSNFTLKIRSTKLEDSAMYFCASLRGSYNEQFFGPGTRLTVL.

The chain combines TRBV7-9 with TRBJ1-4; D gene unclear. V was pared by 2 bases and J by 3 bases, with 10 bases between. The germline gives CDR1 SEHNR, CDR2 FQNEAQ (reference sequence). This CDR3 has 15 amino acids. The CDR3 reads CASSLLSGSNEKLFF. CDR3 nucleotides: TGTGCCAGCAGCTTACTATCGGGGTCTAATGAAAAACTGTTTTTT. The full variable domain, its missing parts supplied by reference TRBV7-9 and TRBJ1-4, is DTGVSQNPRHKITKRGQNVTFRCDPISEHNRLYWYRQTLGQGPEFLTYFQNEAQLEKSRLLSDRFSAERPKGSFSTLEIQRTEQGDSAMYLCASSLLSGSNEKLFFGSGTQLSVL.

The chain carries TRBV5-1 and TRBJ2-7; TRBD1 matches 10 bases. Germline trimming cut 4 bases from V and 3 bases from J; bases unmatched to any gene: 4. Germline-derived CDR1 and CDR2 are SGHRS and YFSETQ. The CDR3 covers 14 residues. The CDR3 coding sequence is TGCGCCAGCAGCGGGACAGGGGTCGTCTACGAGCAGTACTTC. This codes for CASSGTGVVYEQYF. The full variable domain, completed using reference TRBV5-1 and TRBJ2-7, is KAGVTQTPRYLIKTRGQQVTLSCSPISGHRSVSWYQQTPGQGLQFLFEYFSETQRNKGNFPGRFSGRQFSNSRSEMNVSTLELGDSALYLCASSGTGVVYEQYFGPGTRLTVT.

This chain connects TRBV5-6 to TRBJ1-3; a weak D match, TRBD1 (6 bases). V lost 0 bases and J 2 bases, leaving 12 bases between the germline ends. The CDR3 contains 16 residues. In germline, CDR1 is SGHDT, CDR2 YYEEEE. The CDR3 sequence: CASSLDQGLAGNTIYF. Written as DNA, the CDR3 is TGTGCCAGCAGCTTGGATCAGGGGTTGGCTGGAAACACCATATATTTT.

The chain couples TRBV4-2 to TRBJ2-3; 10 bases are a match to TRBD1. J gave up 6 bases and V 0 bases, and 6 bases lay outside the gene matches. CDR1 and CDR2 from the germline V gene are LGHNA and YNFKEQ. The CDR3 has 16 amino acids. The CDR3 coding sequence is TGTGCCAGCAGCCAAGAGCCCCGGGACAGGGGTGATACGCAGTATTTT. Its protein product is CASSQEPRDRGDTQYF.

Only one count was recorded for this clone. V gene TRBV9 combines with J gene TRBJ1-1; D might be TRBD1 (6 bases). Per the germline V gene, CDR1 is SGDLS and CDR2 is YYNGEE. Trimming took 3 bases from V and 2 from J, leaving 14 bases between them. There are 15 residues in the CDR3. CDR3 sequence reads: CASSGGGGVNTEAFF. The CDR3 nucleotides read TGTGCCAGCAGCGGAGGAGGGGGGGTCAACACTGAAGCTTTCTTT.

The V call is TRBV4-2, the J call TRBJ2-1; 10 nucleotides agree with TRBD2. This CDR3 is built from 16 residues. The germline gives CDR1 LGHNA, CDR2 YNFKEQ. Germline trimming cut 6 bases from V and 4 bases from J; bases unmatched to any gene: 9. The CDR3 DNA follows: TGTGCCAGCAGGCAACGCGCAGCGGGGGGGTACAATGAGCAGTTCTTC. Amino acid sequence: CASRQRAAGGYNEQFF.

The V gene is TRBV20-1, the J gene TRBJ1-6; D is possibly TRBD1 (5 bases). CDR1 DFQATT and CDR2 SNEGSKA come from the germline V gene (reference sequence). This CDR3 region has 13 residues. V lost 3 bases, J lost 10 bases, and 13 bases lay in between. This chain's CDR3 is CSASQGLSSPLHF. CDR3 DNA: TGCAGTGCTAGTCAGGGACTAAGCTCACCCCTCCACTTT.

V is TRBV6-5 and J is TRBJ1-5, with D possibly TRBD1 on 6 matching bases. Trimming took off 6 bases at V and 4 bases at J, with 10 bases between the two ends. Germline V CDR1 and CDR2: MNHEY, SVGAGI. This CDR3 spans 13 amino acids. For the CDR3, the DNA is TGTGCCAGCAGCGACAGGTTTAATCAGCCCCAGCATTTT. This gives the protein CASSDRFNQPQHF.

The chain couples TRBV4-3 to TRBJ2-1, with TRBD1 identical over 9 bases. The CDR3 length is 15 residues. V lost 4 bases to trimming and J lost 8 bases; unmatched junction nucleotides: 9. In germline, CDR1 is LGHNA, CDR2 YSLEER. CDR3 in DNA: TGCGCCAGCAGCCCTCTGGGACAGGGAGTATATGAGCAGTTCTTC. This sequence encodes CASSPLGQGVYEQFF.

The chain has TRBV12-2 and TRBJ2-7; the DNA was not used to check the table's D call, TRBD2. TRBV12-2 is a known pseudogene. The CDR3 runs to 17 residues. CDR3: CASRLVVSTSGSYEQYF. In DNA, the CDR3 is TGTGCAAGTCGCTTAGTGGTTTCGACTAGCGGGAGCTACGAGCAGTACTTC.

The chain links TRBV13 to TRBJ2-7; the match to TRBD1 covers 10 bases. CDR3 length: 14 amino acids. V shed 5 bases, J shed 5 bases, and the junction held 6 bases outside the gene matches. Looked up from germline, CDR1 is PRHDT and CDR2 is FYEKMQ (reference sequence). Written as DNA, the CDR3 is TGTGCCAGCAGCCCCGCCGGGACAGGGGACGAGCAGTACTTC. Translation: CASSPAGTGDEQYF.

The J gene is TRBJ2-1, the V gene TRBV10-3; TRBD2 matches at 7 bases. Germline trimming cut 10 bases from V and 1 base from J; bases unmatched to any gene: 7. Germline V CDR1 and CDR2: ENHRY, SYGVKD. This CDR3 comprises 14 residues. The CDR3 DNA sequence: TGTGCCACCTCGTTTAGCGGGTCCTACAATGAGCAGTTCTTC. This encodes CATSFSGSYNEQFF.

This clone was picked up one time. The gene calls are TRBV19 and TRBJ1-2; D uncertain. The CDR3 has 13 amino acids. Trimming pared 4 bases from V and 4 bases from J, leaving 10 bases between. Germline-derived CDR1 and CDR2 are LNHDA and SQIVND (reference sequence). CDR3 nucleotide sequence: TGTGCCAGTAGTAGTGGGGAGGGCTATGGCTACACCTTC. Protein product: CASSSGEGYGYTF.

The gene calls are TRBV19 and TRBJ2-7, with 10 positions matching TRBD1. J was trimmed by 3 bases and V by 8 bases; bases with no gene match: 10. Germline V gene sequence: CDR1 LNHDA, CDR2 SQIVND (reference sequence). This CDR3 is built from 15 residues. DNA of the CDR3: TGTGCCAGTCGCCCCGGGACAGGGGATTTCTACGAGCAGTACTTC. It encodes CASRPGTGDFYEQYF.

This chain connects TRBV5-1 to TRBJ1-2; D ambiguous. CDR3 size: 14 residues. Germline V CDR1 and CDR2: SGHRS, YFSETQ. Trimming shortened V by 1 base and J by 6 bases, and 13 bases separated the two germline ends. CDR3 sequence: CASSLLGSADGYTF. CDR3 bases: TGCGCCAGCAGCTTGTTAGGGTCAGCGGATGGCTACACCTTC. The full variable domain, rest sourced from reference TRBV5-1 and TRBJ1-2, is KAGVTQTPRYLIKTRGQQVTLSCSPISGHRSVSWYQQTPGQGLQFLFEYFSETQRNKGNFPGRFSGRQFSNSRSEMNVSTLELGDSALYLCASSLLGSADGYTFGSGTRLTVV.

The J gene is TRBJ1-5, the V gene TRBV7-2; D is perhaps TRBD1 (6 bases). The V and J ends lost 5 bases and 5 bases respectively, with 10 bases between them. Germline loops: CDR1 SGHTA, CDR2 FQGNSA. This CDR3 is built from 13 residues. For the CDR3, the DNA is TGTGCCAGCAGCAGTTACAGGGATCAGCCCCAGCATTTT. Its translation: CASSSYRDQPQHF.

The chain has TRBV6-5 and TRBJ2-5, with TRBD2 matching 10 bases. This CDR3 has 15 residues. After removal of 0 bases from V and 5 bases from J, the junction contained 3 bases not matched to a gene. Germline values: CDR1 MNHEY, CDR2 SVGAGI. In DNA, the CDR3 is TGTGCCAGCAGTTACTCCCTTAGCGGGGGGGAGACCCAGTACTTC. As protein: CASSYSLSGGETQYF.

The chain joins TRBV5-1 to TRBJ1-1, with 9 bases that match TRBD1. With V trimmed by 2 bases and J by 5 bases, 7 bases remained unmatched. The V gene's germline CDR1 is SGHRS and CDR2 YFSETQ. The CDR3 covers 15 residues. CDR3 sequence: CASSLLGQGDTEAFF. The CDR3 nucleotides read TGCGCCAGCAGCTTACTGGGACAGGGTGATACTGAAGCTTTCTTT.

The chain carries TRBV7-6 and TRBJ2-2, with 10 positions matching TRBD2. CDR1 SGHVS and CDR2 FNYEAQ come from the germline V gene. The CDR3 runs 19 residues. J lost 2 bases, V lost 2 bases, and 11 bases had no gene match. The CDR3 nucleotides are TGTGCCAGCAGCTTATTAAGAGCTAGCGGGGGCCTAAACACCGGGGAGCTGTTTTTT. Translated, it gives CASSLLRASGGLNTGELFF.

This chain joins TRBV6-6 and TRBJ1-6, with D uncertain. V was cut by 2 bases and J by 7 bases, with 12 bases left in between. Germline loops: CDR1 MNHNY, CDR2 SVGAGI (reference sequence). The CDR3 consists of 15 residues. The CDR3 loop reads CASSYPGQANSPLHF. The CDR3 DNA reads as TGTGCCAGCAGTTACCCTGGGCAGGCAAATTCACCCCTCCACTTT.

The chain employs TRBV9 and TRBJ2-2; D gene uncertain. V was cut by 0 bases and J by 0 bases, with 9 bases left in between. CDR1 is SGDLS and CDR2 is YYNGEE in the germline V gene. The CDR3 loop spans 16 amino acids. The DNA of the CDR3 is TGTGCCAGCAGCGTAGGTTACTTTTCGAACACCGGGGAGCTGTTTTTT. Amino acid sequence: CASSVGYFSNTGELFF.

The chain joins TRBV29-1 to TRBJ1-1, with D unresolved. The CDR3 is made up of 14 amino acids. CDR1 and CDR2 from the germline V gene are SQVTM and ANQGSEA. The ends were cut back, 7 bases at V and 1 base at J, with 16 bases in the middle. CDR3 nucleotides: TGCAGCGCCCTCCCAGAGGGCGCGAACACTGAAGCTTTCTTT. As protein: CSALPEGANTEAFF.

CDR3 amino acids: CASSQAGGLLSGANVLTF. The CDR3 DNA follows: TGTGCCAGCAGTCAGGCGGGAGGACTCCTCTCTGGGGCCAACGTCCTGACTTTC. V gene TRBV27 combines with J gene TRBJ2-6, with TRBD2 matching 8 bases. CDR3 length: 18 amino acids. The germline gives CDR1 MNHEY, CDR2 SMNVEV (reference sequence). Losses at the gene ends were 5 bases for V and 0 bases for J; bases not matched to a gene: 9.